Reported below is one TCR beta chain. What it binds is unknown. The sample comes from a study of OX40 agonist ivuxolimab in advanced cancers. Background on the study: Partial responses occurred in three patients (one hepatocellular carcinoma, two cutaneous melanoma).

Broader study findings: Among patients with partial responses at 0.1-3.0 mg/kg, clonal expansion was among the lowest. Circulating CD4+ and CD8+ T cells showed clonal expansion by week 6 at 0.1 to 3.0 mg/kg.

Clones were read by immunoSEQ multiplex PCR, and TCRdb kept only the in-frame ones, dropping some. The sample contains about 45,000 clones, around 90% of which appear only once. V dropped 1 base and J dropped 10 bases, with 4 bases sitting between them. This CDR3 is built from 10 residues. Germline V lookup: CDR1 MNHNS, CDR2 SASEGT. The TCR comes from an adult with an advanced solid tumor such as melanoma, head and neck, liver or kidney cancer. V usage is TRBV6-1 and J usage is TRBJ1-1; D is uncertain. Sequenced material: CD4+ or CD8+ T cells sorted from blood, taken in a trial of the OX40 agonist ivuxolimab. In DNA form, the CDR3 reads TGTGCCAGCAGTGAAGGGCCAGCTTTCTTT. It encodes CASSEGPAFF.